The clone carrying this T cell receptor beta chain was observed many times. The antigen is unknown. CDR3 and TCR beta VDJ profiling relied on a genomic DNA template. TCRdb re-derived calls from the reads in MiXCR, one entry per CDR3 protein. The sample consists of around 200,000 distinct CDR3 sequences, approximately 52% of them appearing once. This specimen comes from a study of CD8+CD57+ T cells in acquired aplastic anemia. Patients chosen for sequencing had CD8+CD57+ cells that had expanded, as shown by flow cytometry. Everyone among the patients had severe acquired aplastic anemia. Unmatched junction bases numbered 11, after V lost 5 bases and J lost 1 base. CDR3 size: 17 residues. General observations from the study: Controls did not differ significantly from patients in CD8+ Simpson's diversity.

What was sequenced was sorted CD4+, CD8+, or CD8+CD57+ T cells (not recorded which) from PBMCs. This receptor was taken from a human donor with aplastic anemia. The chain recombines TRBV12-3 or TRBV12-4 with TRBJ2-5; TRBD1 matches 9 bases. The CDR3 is CASSERTGTGTQETQYF. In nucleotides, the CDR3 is TGTGCCAGCAGTGAGCGGACCGGGACAGGGACCCAAGAGACCCAGTACTTC.